One and the same sample provided the 8 T cell receptor beta chains below, sequenced in a study of blood T cells in healthy people across ages (dated by TCRdb to between 2015 and 2016). Receptors were amplified or captured by 5' RACE. Sequencer: Illumina HiSeq 2500. The second PCR ran for roughly 7 to 11 cycles and used a J-beta primer mix along with a sample-barcoded 5' primer. The public reads were reanalyzed by TCRdb: fastp trimming at Q25, MiXCR alignment, in-frame beta chains only. A single entry per CDR3 protein holds the most common genes and DNA from its merged rows. In this sample the table shows more than 800,000 distinct CDR3 sequences, more than 25% of which occur a single time. The ten largest clones add up to 15% to 20% of the sample. Sample: blood. The source is a woman of 80 years or more in good health.

A note on this clonotype: A much larger clone sits a single nucleotide away, making a read error possible. It is likely a read error, because the conserved phenylalanine at the end of the CDR3 is missing. This chain connects TRBV4-1 to TRBJ2-1; 10 bases are a match to TRBD2. V shed 5 bases, J shed 8 bases, and the junction held 9 bases outside the gene matches. This CDR3 has 15 residues. The germline V gene has CDR1 MGHRA and CDR2 YSYEKL. As DNA, the CDR3 is TGCGCCAGCAGCGCCCAACTAGCGGGGAGGGATGAGCAGTTCTGC. Encoded protein: CASSAQLAGRDEQFC.

The chain links TRBV20-1 to TRBJ1-6, with a possible D match to TRBD1 (6 bases). The CDR3 contains 20 residues. Deletions cut 0 bases from V and 0 bases from J, with 21 bases between. Germline V gene sequence: CDR1 DFQATT, CDR2 SNEGSKA (reference sequence). CDR3 nucleotide sequence: TGCAGTGCTAGAGAGCCACGGGCAGGGGTTTCGGGCTCCTATAATTCACCCCTCCACTTT. Translated: CSAREPRAGVSGSYNSPLHF.

Comment on this clonotype: A clone one base away is much larger, so this may be a read error. This CDR3 fails to terminate in the conserved phenylalanine or tryptophan, so it likely reflects a read error. The rearrangement uses TRBV6-2 or TRBV6-3 and TRBJ2-5; 11 bases align to TRBD1. The CDR3 has 14 amino acids. V gave up 6 bases and J gave up 5 bases; unmatched junction bases: 5. Germline V gene lookup returns CDR1 MNHEY and CDR2 SVGEGT. CDR3 bases: TGTGCCAGCAGCAGGACAGGGGGCGTGGAGACCCAGTACTCC. This sequence encodes CASSRTGGVETQYS.

This clonotype has ten or more counts. V and J are TRBV6-5 and TRBJ2-3; D possibly matches TRBD1 or TRBD2 (5 bases each). V was shortened by 7 bases and J by 9 bases, with 17 bases between the two germline ends. CDR3 length equals 13 residues. Germline lookup yields CDR1 MNHEY and CDR2 SVGAGI. CDR3 DNA sequence: TGTGCCAGCACGGGGCAGGGCCGGGGCACGCAGTATTTT. This encodes CASTGQGRGTQYF.

A word on this clonotype: A read error is possible here, since a much larger clone lies one base away. This chain uses TRBV7-9 with TRBJ2-4; D is uncertain. Germline loops: CDR1 SEHNR, CDR2 FQNEAQ (reference sequence). V lost 7 bases, J lost 7 bases, and 11 bases lay in between. The CDR3 covers 12 residues. The CDR3 region is CASNPPGNIQYF. CDR3 in DNA: TGTGCCAGCAACCCCCCGGGCAACATTCAGTACTTC. Full variable domain (outside the CDR3, taken from reference TRBV7-9 and TRBJ2-4): DTGVSQNPRHKITKRGQNVTFRCDPISEHNRLYWYRQTLGQGPEFLTYFQNEAQLEKSRLLSDRFSAERPKGSFSTLEIQRTEQGDSAMYLCASNPPGNIQYFGAGTRLSVL.

In the case of this clonotype: This may be a read error, as it is one base from a much larger clone. CDR3 nucleotide sequence: TGTGCCAGCAGGTATATTGGAGACGAGCAGGACTTC. This sequence encodes CASRYIGDEQDF. The chain recombines TRBV12-3 or TRBV12-4 with TRBJ2-7, with no clear D. The CDR3 consists of 12 residues.

The chain couples TRBV4-2 to TRBJ1-4; 7 bases line up with TRBD1. The CDR3 loop spans 15 amino acids. V was clipped by 0 bases and J by 7 bases; unmatched bases: 5. Germline CDR1 is LGHNA and CDR2 is YNFKEQ. Written as DNA, the CDR3 is TGTGCCAGCAGCCAAGATAACAGGGGCGCTGAAAAACTGTTTTTT. Its protein is CASSQDNRGAEKLFF.

This clonotype has a count of ten or more. This chain joins TRBV5-4 and TRBJ2-3, with TRBD2 matching 9 bases. The ends lost 4 bases at V and 5 bases at J; junction bases unmatched: 8. The CDR3 runs 15 residues. Per the germline V gene, CDR1 is SGHNT and CDR2 is YYREEE (reference sequence). The CDR3: CASSKLTSGGDTQYF. CDR3 nucleotide sequence: TGTGCCAGCAGCAAACTGACTAGCGGCGGAGATACGCAGTATTTT.